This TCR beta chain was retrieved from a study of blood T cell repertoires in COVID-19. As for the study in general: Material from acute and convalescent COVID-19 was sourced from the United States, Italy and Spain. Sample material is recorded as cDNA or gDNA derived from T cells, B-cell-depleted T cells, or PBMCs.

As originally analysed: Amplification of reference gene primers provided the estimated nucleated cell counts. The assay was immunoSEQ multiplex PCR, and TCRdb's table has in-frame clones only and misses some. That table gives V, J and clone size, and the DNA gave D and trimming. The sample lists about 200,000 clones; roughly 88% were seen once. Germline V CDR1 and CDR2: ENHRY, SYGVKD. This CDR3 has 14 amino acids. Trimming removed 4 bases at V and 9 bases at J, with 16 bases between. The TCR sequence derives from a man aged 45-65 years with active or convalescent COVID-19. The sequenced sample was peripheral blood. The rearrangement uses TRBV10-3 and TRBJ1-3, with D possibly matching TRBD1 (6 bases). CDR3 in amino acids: CAISGTVQRGTIYF. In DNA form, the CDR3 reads TGTGCCATCAGTGGGACAGTTCAAAGGGGCACCATATATTTT.